A single sample is the source of the 14 T cell receptor beta chains below, sequenced in a study of CD8+CD57+ T cells in acquired aplastic anemia. Investigators profiled TCR beta VDJ and CDR3 from genomic DNA template. Each CDR3 protein is one row after TCRdb ran MiXCR on the reads. This sample carries around 190,000 distinct CDR3 sequences, less than 70% of them seen once, and the ten largest clones take 15% to 20%. The sample comprised sorted CD4+, CD8+, or CD8+CD57+ T cells (not recorded which) from PBMCs. These receptors all stem from a human donor in good health, serving as a control.

Comment on this clonotype: A read error may produce the germline difference seen at one junction end. The chain has TRBV11-2 and TRBJ2-5; D is uncertain. The CDR3 runs to 10 residues. CDR1 is SGHAT and CDR2 is FQNNGV in the germline V gene. The CDR3 nucleotides are TGTGCCAGCAGCTTAGTTGTTCAGTCCTTC. Its protein is CASSLVVQSF.

V is TRBV29-1 and J is TRBJ1-2, with TRBD1 as a possible D gene (5 bases). Trimming stripped 0 bases from V and 9 bases from J, with 14 bases between. Germline CDR1 is SQVTM and CDR2 is ANQGSEA. The CDR3 spans 13 residues. CDR3 DNA sequence: TGCAGCGTTGAAGAGCGGACATTTTTTCGCTACACCTTC. It translates to CSVEERTFFRYTF.

This clonotype was picked up many times. This chain links TRBV20-1 with TRBJ1-6, with D unresolved. V was clipped by 2 bases and J by 8 bases, with 13 bases between them. The length of the CDR3 is 14 residues. Germline CDR1 reads DFQATT; CDR2 reads SNEGSKA (reference sequence). DNA for the CDR3: TGCAGTGCTAGACCGGCAGGCCTAGATTCACCCCTCCACTTT. It codes for CSARPAGLDSPLHF.

V gene TRBV7-9 combines with J gene TRBJ1-1, with D uncertain. Germline-derived CDR1 and CDR2 are SEHNR and FQNEAQ (reference sequence). This CDR3 comprises 10 residues. Trimming left V 4 bases short and J 5 bases short, with 2 bases between. The CDR3, as DNA: TGTGCCAGCAGCTCAACTGAAGCTTTCTTT. This encodes CASSSTEAFF.

V gene TRBV20-1 combines with J gene TRBJ1-6, with D possibly matching TRBD1 (5 bases). V was shortened by 4 bases and J by 8 bases, with 9 bases between the two germline ends. Germline CDR1 reads DFQATT; CDR2 reads SNEGSKA (reference sequence). The CDR3 sequence is 12 residues long. CDR3 protein: CSAKGNDSPLHF. CDR3 bases: TGCAGTGCTAAGGGGAATGATTCACCCCTCCACTTT.

V is TRBV10-3 and J is TRBJ2-3; no firm D call. This CDR3 is 12 amino acids long. Germline V CDR1 and CDR2: ENHRY, SYGVKD. The V and J ends lost 7 bases and 2 bases respectively, with 7 bases between them. The CDR3 DNA reads TGTGCCATCATGTCGGACACAGATACGCAGTATTTT. Its translation is CAIMSDTDTQYF.

This clonotype was detected a few times. The rearrangement uses TRBV18 and TRBJ1-3, with unresolved D. Trimming cost V 3 bases and J 1 base, with 4 bases left between them. This CDR3 has 13 residues. In germline, CDR1 is KGHSH, CDR2 LQKENI. CDR3 region: CASSPTSGNTIYF. The DNA of the CDR3 is TGTGCCAGCTCACCCACTTCTGGAAACACCATATATTTT.

The J gene is TRBJ2-3, the V gene TRBV19; tentatively, D is TRBD1 (6 bases). V was clipped by 1 base and J by 8 bases, with 13 bases between them. This CDR3 is built from 14 residues. Germline V gene data show CDR1 as LNHDA and CDR2 as SQIVND (reference sequence). CDR3 region: CASSIALGAVTQYF. CDR3 nucleotides: TGTGCCAGTAGTATAGCCCTGGGGGCCGTTACGCAGTATTTT.

This chain links TRBV7-6 with TRBJ2-5; 9 bases fit TRBD1. V lost 3 bases to trimming and J lost 4 bases; unmatched junction nucleotides: 6. The germline CDR1 and CDR2 sequences are SGHVS and FNYEAQ. The CDR3 totals 15 residues. The CDR3 spells CASSFQQGAGETQYF. CDR3 nucleotide sequence: TGTGCCAGCAGCTTCCAACAGGGGGCGGGAGAGACCCAGTACTTC.

This chain links TRBV10-3 with TRBJ1-5, with D hard to call. Looked up from germline, CDR1 is ENHRY and CDR2 is SYGVKD. This CDR3 spans 14 amino acids. The ends were cut back, 0 bases at V and 2 bases at J, with 5 bases in the middle. The CDR3 DNA is TGTGCCATCAGTGAGTCGCGGGGCAATCAGCCCCAGCATTTT. Its protein is CAISESRGNQPQHF.

As regards this clonotype: The junction departs from germline at one end; a sequencing error may be responsible. The rearrangement uses TRBV19 and TRBJ1-4; D is undetermined. The CDR3 has 14 amino acids. Germline lookup yields CDR1 LNHDA and CDR2 SQIVND (reference sequence). CDR3 bases: TGTGCCAGTAGCGACGGGGTGGAGGATGAAAAACTGCTTTTT. Translated: CASSDGVEDEKLLF.

In this sample, this clonotype turned up many times. V and J are TRBV10-3 and TRBJ2-7; 8 bases fit TRBD2. CDR3 size: 14 residues. With V trimmed by 5 bases and J by 6 bases, 9 bases remained unmatched. Per germline, CDR1 ENHRY and CDR2 SYGVKD. The CDR3 loop reads CAISPRSGAGEQYF. The CDR3 region has the DNA TGTGCCATCAGTCCTCGTAGCGGGGCAGGCGAGCAGTACTTC.

This clonotype was recorded many times. The chain couples TRBV7-3 to TRBJ2-3, with D maybe TRBD1 (5 bases). Germline values: CDR1 SGHTA, CDR2 FQGTGA. The V end lost 1 base, the J end lost 5 bases, and 10 bases lay between the germline ends. CDR3 length equals 14 residues. CDR3 region: CASSLKGPQDTQYF. The CDR3 bases are TGTGCCAGCAGCTTAAAGGGGCCCCAAGATACGCAGTATTTT.

The chain links TRBV24-1 to TRBJ1-2, with D tentatively TRBD1 (5 bases). V was pared by 4 bases and J by 8 bases, with 10 bases between. The CDR3 totals 12 residues. Germline values: CDR1 KGHDR, CDR2 SFDVKD. The CDR3 DNA reads as TGTGCCACCAGTGACCCTGGACACGGCTACACCTTC. This codes for CATSDPGHGYTF.